A selection of T cell receptor beta chains follows, all from one sample in a study of CD8+ T cells in alopecia areata. The method was immunoSEQ multiplex PCR; TCRdb's version includes in-frame clones alone and lacks a portion of them. The table lists about 19,000 clones, roughly two thirds of them singletons. Sequencing was done on a sample of CD4+ Tregs sorted from blood. The source is a human donor with alopecia areata. The CDR3 runs from the conserved cysteine through the conserved F or W. D genes are given only for firm matches. The listing skips clone size in some rows; elsewhere it reads once, few, many or a size class.

v_call	d_call	j_call	clone_size	cdr3_aa	cdr3_nt
TRBV25-1	.	TRBJ2-1	.	CASSPVAGRGSEQFF	TGTGCCAGCAGTCCAGTTGCGGGAAGGGGGAGTGAGCAGTTCTTC
TRBV28	TRBD1	TRBJ1-5	.	CASRGTGGGNQPQHF	TGTGCCAGCAGAGGGACAGGGGGCGGAAATCAGCCCCAGCATTTT
TRBV29-1	.	TRBJ1-4	.	CSVGRTDEKLFF	TGCAGCGTCGGCAGGACAGATGAAAAACTGTTTTTT
TRBV6-1	TRBD2	TRBJ2-7	.	CASSERTSGSYEQYF	TGTGCCAGCAGTGAAAGGACTAGCGGCTCCTACGAGCAGTACTTC
TRBV4-2	.	TRBJ2-1	.	CASSQSYSWFF	TGTGCCAGCAGCCAAAGTTACTCCTGGTTCTTC
TRBV5-1	TRBD2	TRBJ2-7	.	CASSLTTGRGSSYEQYF	TGCGCCAGCAGCTTGACAACCGGGCGGGGGAGCTCCTACGAGCAGTACTTC
TRBV6-5	.	TRBJ2-1	few	CASSLAGTGLWEQFF	TGTGCCAGCAGCCTAGCCGGGACTGGGCTATGGGAGCAGTTCTTC
TRBV9	.	TRBJ2-2	.	CASSVEGGSFGGELFF	TGTGCCAGCAGCGTAGAAGGGGGGTCCTTCGGCGGGGAGCTGTTTTTT
TRBV6-1	.	TRBJ1-5	.	CASSEDRWAVPHF	TGTGCCAGCAGTGAAGATCGTTGGGCCGTCCCGCATTTT
TRBV18	.	TRBJ1-2	.	CASSLPDYGYTF	TGTGCCAGCTCACTACCAGACTATGGCTACACCTTC
TRBV6-5	.	TRBJ2-5	once	CASGHGEQYF	TGTGCCAGCGGTCACGGAGAGCAGTACTTC
TRBV28	.	TRBJ1-1	.	CASNYQGFTEAFF	TGTGCCAGCAATTATCAGGGGTTCACTGAAGCTTTCTTT
TRBV7-2	.	TRBJ2-7	.	CASSAAVGYEQYF	TGTGCCAGCAGCGCTGCCGTTGGCTACGAGCAGTACTTC
TRBV5-1	.	TRBJ2-1	.	CASTSGGYNEQFF	TGCGCCAGCACAAGCGGAGGTTACAATGAGCAGTTCTTC
TRBV2	.	TRBJ2-5	.	CASSVFQTQYF	TGTGCCAGCAGTGTTTTTCAGACCCAGTACTTC
TRBV27	TRBD2	TRBJ2-5	.	CASSLASGAYRETQYF	TGTGCCAGCAGTTTGGCTAGCGGGGCCTACCGGGAGACCCAGTACTTC
TRBV14	TRBD2	TRBJ2-1	.	CASSQFASWTSGYNEQFF	TGTGCCAGCAGCCAATTTGCGTCGTGGACTAGCGGGTACAATGAGCAGTTCTTC
TRBV27	.	TRBJ2-6	few	CASRPGTAGANVLTF	TGTGCCAGCAGGCCAGGGACTGCTGGGGCCAACGTCCTGACTTTC
TRBV7-2	.	TRBJ2-5	.	CASSLAGQTQYF	TGTGCCAGCAGCTTAGCGGGTCAGACCCAGTACTTC
TRBV7-2	.	TRBJ2-5	.	CASSQETQYF	TGTGCCAGCAGCCAAGAGACCCAGTACTTC
TRBV10-3	.	TRBJ2-4	few	CAISESRGTRNIQYF	TGTGCCATCAGTGAGTCCAGGGGGACTAGGAACATTCAGTACTTC
TRBV9	TRBD2	TRBJ2-1	.	CASSLTSGSIDEQFF	TGTGCCAGCAGCTTGACTAGCGGGAGTATCGATGAGCAGTTCTTC
TRBV19	.	TRBJ2-7	.	CASSIGTAFLEQYF	TGTGCCAGTAGTATCGGGACGGCCTTTCTCGAGCAGTACTTC
TRBV30	.	TRBJ2-3	.	CAWSKRRSTDTQYF	TGTGCCTGGAGTAAGCGGCGAAGCACAGATACGCAGTATTTT
TRBV11-2	.	TRBJ2-1	.	CASSSPQSSHEQFF	TGTGCCAGCAGCTCTCCCCAGTCTTCCCATGAGCAGTTCTTC
TRBV9	TRBD1	TRBJ2-1	few	CASSVTGSQINEQFF	TGTGCCAGCAGCGTGACAGGGAGCCAGATCAATGAGCAGTTCTTC
TRBV7-9	.	TRBJ2-5	few	CASSPSEAGLETQYF	TGTGCCAGCAGCCCCAGCGAAGCAGGGTTGGAGACCCAGTACTTC
TRBV4-1	.	TRBJ2-7	once	CASSQDRLAAYEQYF	TGCGCCAGCAGCCAAGATCGGCTAGCAGCCTACGAGCAGTACTTC
TRBV28	TRBD1	TRBJ2-7	.	CASNLSGQGDHEQYF	TGTGCCAGCAACCTCTCGGGACAGGGGGACCACGAGCAGTACTTC
TRBV6-6	TRBD1	TRBJ1-3	.	CASSYGQGNGNTIYF	TGTGCCAGCAGTTACGGACAGGGGAATGGAAACACCATATATTTT
TRBV19	TRBD2	TRBJ2-1	few	CASSISGGAFVEQFF	TGTGCCAGTAGTATTAGCGGGGGGGCATTCGTTGAGCAGTTCTTC
TRBV5-1	.	TRBJ2-7	few	CASSLVPGDTEQYF	TGCGCCAGCAGCTTGGTTCCCGGGGATACCGAGCAGTACTTC
TRBV19	.	TRBJ1-5	.	CASSNLAGEQPQHF	TGTGCCAGTAGTAATCTCGCAGGCGAGCAGCCCCAGCATTTT
TRBV29-1	TRBD1	TRBJ1-5	.	CSAIGQGNQPQHF	TGCAGCGCGATTGGACAGGGAAATCAGCCCCAGCATTTT
TRBV28	TRBD2	TRBJ2-1	.	CASSLGGPSYNEQFF	TGTGCCAGCAGTTTGGGAGGGCCTTCTTACAATGAGCAGTTCTTC
TRBV5-4	TRBD2	TRBJ2-1	.	CASSLEGSSGSYNEQFF	TGTGCCAGCAGCTTGGAGGGGTCTAGCGGGAGCTACAATGAGCAGTTCTTC
TRBV6-6	.	TRBJ2-7	few	CASSYRSGLAGSEQYF	TGTGCCAGCAGTTACAGGTCAGGGCTGGCAGGGAGCGAGCAGTACTTC
TRBV19	TRBD2	TRBJ2-3	few	CASRSGSRVIDTQYF	TGTGCCAGTAGGAGCGGGAGCAGGGTGATAGATACGCAGTATTTT
TRBV28	.	TRBJ2-2	few	CGVGTVDTGELFF	TGTGGGGTGGGAACTGTTGACACCGGGGAGCTGTTTTTT
TRBV28	TRBD2	TRBJ2-3	few	CASSSGLAGSTDTQYF	TGTGCCAGCAGCTCGGGACTAGCGGGGAGCACAGATACGCAGTATTTT
TRBV27	.	TRBJ1-4	.	CASGLRTGATNEKLFF	TGTGCCAGCGGGTTGCGGACCGGGGCAACTAATGAAAAACTGTTTTTT
TRBV6-6	.	TRBJ2-2	few	CASTYQTELFF	TGTGCCAGCACATATCAGACTGAGCTGTTTTTT
TRBV6-5	TRBD1	TRBJ2-5	.	CASSYRTGTLKETQYF	TGTGCCAGCAGTTATAGGACAGGGACATTGAAAGAGACCCAGTACTTC
TRBV4-1	TRBD1	TRBJ2-7	.	CASSQLADRDGAYEQYF	TGCGCCAGCAGCCAACTCGCGGACAGGGATGGCGCCTACGAGCAGTACTTC
TRBV5-1	TRBD1	TRBJ1-6	.	CASSRDRGRTPLHF	TGCGCCAGCAGCCGGGACAGGGGTCGGACACCCCTCCACTTT